This entry describes one T cell receptor (beta chain). The antigen remains undetermined. The record originates from a study of shared clonotypes between healthy human individuals. General study points: Deeper or shallower sequencing was expected to change how clonotypes are shared among donors. Relative to their counterparts shared across all four donors, non-shared clonotypes exhibited diminished generation probabilities.

None of the donors, who were healthy HIV-negative adults, had recently had acute infections or vaccinations. Repertoires were generated with immunoSEQ multiplex PCR, while TCRdb's copy carries only in-frame clones and drops some. The repertoire holds some 1,600,000 clones, with approximately 98% as singletons. V lost 2 bases to trimming and J lost 4 bases, with 11 bases between them. Germline CDR1 MNHNS, CDR2 SASEGT. The CDR3 is made up of 14 amino acids. The chain employs TRBV6-1 and TRBJ1-2; the D gene is possibly TRBD1 (5 bases). The receptor was isolated from a man aged 25-40 years in good health. The source material was naive CD4+ T cells sorted from blood. Subset indicated: CD45RA+ positively selected. The CDR3 protein is CASSENRPSYGYTF. The CDR3 coding sequence is TGTGCCAGCAGTGAAAACAGGCCCTCCTATGGCTACACCTTC.